These 11 T cell receptor beta chains share one sample of origin, sequenced in a study of Ad26.COV2.S vaccination and SARS-CoV-2 variants. Treatment meaning: roughly 19 received Ad26.COV2.S at low or high dose, single or two shots; about 5 received placebo; per-sample allocation not given. Sampling was performed 63 days after the first vaccine or placebo injection. Profiled with immunoSEQ multiplex PCR; TCRdb holds only in-frame clones, not every one. Of 250,000 to 300,000 clones listed, 87% were seen once; the top ten hold approximately 3.3%. The material sequenced was peripheral blood, taken in a trial of Ad26.COV2.S vaccine versus placebo. The receptors here all came from a person aged 18-60 years who received the Ad26.COV2.S COVID-19 vaccine or a placebo.

The chain uses TRBV10-2 and TRBJ2-5; no clear D. CDR3 length equals 12 residues. The germline gives CDR1 WSHSY, CDR2 SAAADI. V was clipped by 5 bases and J by 0 bases, with 4 bases between them. The CDR3 is CASSQYQETQYF. DNA for the CDR3: TGCGCCAGCAGTCAGTACCAAGAGACCCAGTACTTC.

V gene TRBV2 combines with J gene TRBJ1-2; a weak D match, TRBD1 (5 bases). The germline gives CDR1 SNHLY, CDR2 FYNNEI. This CDR3 region has 14 residues. V was clipped by 4 bases and J by 4 bases, with 13 bases between them. The CDR3 region has the DNA TGTGCCAGCAGTGCATCGAAAGACAGCTATGGCTACACCTTC. It specifies CASSASKDSYGYTF.

The chain links TRBV7-8 to TRBJ1-2; D gene uncertain. The V end was cut by 5 bases, the J end by 0 bases, with 16 bases between. Germline assignment: CDR1 SGHVS and CDR2 FQNEAQ. The CDR3 contains 16 residues. The CDR3 reads CASSPRLSSANYGYTF. CDR3 sequence (DNA): TGTGCCAGCAGCCCCCGCCTCTCGTCAGCTAACTATGGCTACACCTTC.

Note on this clone: The same CDR3 can be traced to other DNA sequences in this sample. The rearrangement joins TRBV5-4 to TRBJ2-7, with D perhaps TRBD1 (5 bases). This CDR3 region has 13 residues. V shed 0 bases and J shed 2 bases, with 6 bases lying between them. Germline V gives CDR1 SGHNT, CDR2 YYREEE (reference sequence). CDR3 in amino acids: CASSLAGTYEQYF. The CDR3 DNA is TGTGCCAGCAGCTTGGCAGGGACCTACGAGCAGTACTTC.

The chain employs TRBV7-2 and TRBJ2-5, with a tentative D call TRBD1 (10 bases). Germline CDR1 reads SGHTA; CDR2 reads FQGNSA. The V gene lost 5 bases and the J gene lost 4 bases, with 20 bases spanning the gap. The CDR3 runs 16 residues. This CDR3 is CASSPLAGQGLETQYF. Here the CDR3 DNA reads TGTGCCAGCAGCCCCCTAGCGGGACAGGGGTTAGAGACCCAGTACTTC.

CDR3 nucleotide sequence: TGTGCCAGCAGTACGGAGACACCCCCAGGCTATGGCTACACCTTC. Protein product: CASSTETPPGYGYTF. The genes are TRBV6-5 and TRBJ1-2; D not resolved. The V gene's germline CDR1 is MNHEY and CDR2 SVGAGI. V was pared by 5 bases and J by 4 bases, with 17 bases between. The CDR3 is 15 amino acids.

V and J are TRBV7-2 and TRBJ1-1; TRBD1 aligns across 7 bases. Germline V gene data show CDR1 as SGHTA and CDR2 as FQGNSA. This CDR3 region has 14 residues. The trim removed 4 bases at V and 6 bases at J, leaving 8 bases unmatched. CDR3 residues: CASSWDGTASEAFF. Here the CDR3 DNA reads TGTGCCAGCAGCTGGGATGGGACAGCCTCTGAAGCTTTCTTT.

The chain employs TRBV6-2 or TRBV6-3 and TRBJ1-1, with D maybe TRBD1 (5 bases). With 2 bases removed from V and 7 bases from J, the gap between germline ends came to 17 bases. The CDR3 length is 15 residues. Germline lookup yields CDR1 MNHEY and CDR2 SVGEGT. CDR3 sequence reads: CASSYVPTGGDEAFF. The CDR3 DNA follows: TGTGCCAGCAGTTACGTCCCTACGGGGGGGGATGAAGCTTTCTTT.

V and J are TRBV28 and TRBJ1-4; D is undetermined. The V and J ends lost 5 bases and 4 bases respectively, with 5 bases between them. This CDR3 has 12 residues. Per the germline V gene, CDR1 is MDHEN and CDR2 is SYDVKM. The DNA for the CDR3 is TGTGCCAGCAGTGCTGTTAATGAAAAACTGTTTTTT. This translates into CASSAVNEKLFF.

The rearrangement uses TRBV5-3 and TRBJ2-7; 7 nucleotides match TRBD2. TRBV5-3 is classed as an ORF, of uncertain function. V lost 4 bases and J lost 0; bases outside the gene matches: 4. The CDR3 is made up of 14 amino acids. The CDR3 DNA reads as TGTGCCAGAAGCGACACTAGCGACTCCTACGAGCAGTACTTC. As protein: CARSDTSDSYEQYF.

The chain joins TRBV28 to TRBJ2-1, with 12 bases that match TRBD2. V trimming: 6 bases; J trimming: 9 bases; junction bases outside the gene matches: 6. This CDR3 is 14 amino acids long. In germline, CDR1 is MDHEN, CDR2 SYDVKM. CDR3: CASSLPSGGGEQFF. In DNA form, the CDR3 reads TGTGCCAGCAGCCTCCCTAGCGGGGGGGGTGAGCAGTTCTTC.